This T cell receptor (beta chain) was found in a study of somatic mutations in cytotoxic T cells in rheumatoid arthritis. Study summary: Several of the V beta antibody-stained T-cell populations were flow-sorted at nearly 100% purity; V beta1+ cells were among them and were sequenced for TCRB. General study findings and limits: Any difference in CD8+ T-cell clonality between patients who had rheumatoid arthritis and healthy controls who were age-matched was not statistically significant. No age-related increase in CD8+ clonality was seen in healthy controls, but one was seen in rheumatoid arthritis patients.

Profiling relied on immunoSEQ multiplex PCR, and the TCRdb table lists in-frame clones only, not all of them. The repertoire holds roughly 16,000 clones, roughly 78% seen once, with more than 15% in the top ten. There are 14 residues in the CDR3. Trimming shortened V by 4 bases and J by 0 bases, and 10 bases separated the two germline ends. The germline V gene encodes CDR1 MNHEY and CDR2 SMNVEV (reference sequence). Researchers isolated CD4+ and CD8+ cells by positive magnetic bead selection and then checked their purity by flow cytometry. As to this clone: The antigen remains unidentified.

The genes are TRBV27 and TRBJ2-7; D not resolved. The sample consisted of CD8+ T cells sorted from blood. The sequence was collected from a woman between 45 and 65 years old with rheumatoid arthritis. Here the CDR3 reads CASSSDGSSYEQYF. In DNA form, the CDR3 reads TGTGCCAGCAGTTCGGACGGAAGCTCCTACGAGCAGTACTTC.